This T cell receptor beta chain was identified in a study of blood T cell repertoires in COVID-19. Study at large: The United States, Italy and Spain were the sources of the acute and convalescent COVID-19 samples. The cDNA or gDNA used as material had been derived from T cells, B-cell-depleted T cells, or PBMCs.

In the original workflow: Nucleated cell counts were estimated from reference gene primer amplification. Generated by immunoSEQ multiplex PCR, the TCRdb table keeps only in-frame clones and is missing some. V and J calls and clone size are those listed in that table; D and trimming were worked out from the DNA. The sample lists 95,000 to 150,000 clones, about 70% occurring once. The CDR3 is 13 amino acids. The V end lost 7 bases, the J end lost 3 bases, and 11 bases lay between the germline ends. The chain carries TRBV12-3 or TRBV12-4 and TRBJ2-3; D gene uncertain. The clonotype originates from a man in his 60s with acute or convalescent COVID-19. Input material: peripheral blood. Here the CDR3 reads CASNQHGTDTQYF. CDR3 bases: TGTGCCAGCAACCAACACGGGACAGATACGCAGTATTTT.